This T cell receptor beta chain derives from a study of blood T cell repertoires in COVID-19. In the study overall: Spain, Italy and the United States supplied samples that represented acute and convalescent COVID-19.

Cohort assignment relied on participant-reported clinical history. The study counted Cohort 3 donors as recovered given two negative PCRs, clearance, or symptom resolution. Clones were read by immunoSEQ multiplex PCR, and TCRdb kept only the in-frame ones, dropping some. In the table there are roughly 180,000 clones, approximately 85% of which are singletons. Between the trimmed V and J ends, which lost 5 bases and 2 bases, there was a span of 7 bases. This CDR3 region has 12 residues. V usage is TRBV12-3 or TRBV12-4 and J usage is TRBJ2-7; D remains ambiguous. Sequenced: PBMCs or T cells enriched from blood (not recorded which). The sequence was collected from a man in his forties who had recovered from COVID-19. The CDR3 coding sequence is TGTGCCAGCAGTGGAGATCCCTACGAGCAGTACTTC. It translates to CASSGDPYEQYF.